This passage covers 7 T cell receptor beta chains from one sample sequenced in a study of control samples from healthy donors and cancer patients. The data were produced by immunoSEQ multiplex PCR, yet TCRdb's version contains in-frame clones alone and is incomplete. The sample shows about 70,000 clones, roughly 84% of them seen only once. Sample: PBMCs. These receptors all come from a woman between 50 and 59 years old with lung cancer.

V is TRBV18 and J is TRBJ1-1; D perhaps matches TRBD1 (5 bases). This CDR3 is 13 amino acids long. V lost 4 bases, J lost 1 base, and 7 bases lay in between. Germline V lookup: CDR1 KGHSH, CDR2 LQKENI. The CDR3 sequence: CASSHGTNTEAFF. CDR3 DNA sequence: TGTGCCAGCTCACACGGGACGAACACTGAAGCTTTCTTT.

The V call is TRBV15, the J call TRBJ1-1, with D possibly being TRBD1 (6 bases). V lost 0 bases to trimming and J lost 3 bases, with 11 bases between them. This CDR3 has 15 residues. In germline, CDR1 is LNHNV, CDR2 YYDKDF (reference sequence). CDR3: CATSRDPNRDTEAFF. The CDR3 nucleotides are TGTGCCACCAGCAGAGACCCGAACAGGGACACTGAAGCTTTCTTT.

This chain uses TRBV15 with TRBJ2-1, with 9 nucleotides matching TRBD2. V lost 1 base and J lost 8; bases outside the gene matches: 6. The CDR3 contains 15 residues. Germline V gene lookup returns CDR1 LNHNV and CDR2 YYDKDF (reference sequence). The CDR3 protein is CATSRVAGDKDEQFF. As DNA, the CDR3 is TGTGCCACCAGCAGAGTAGCGGGGGATAAGGATGAGCAGTTCTTC.

V is TRBV27 and J is TRBJ2-7, with 10 nucleotides matching TRBD1. The CDR3 is 18 residues long. With V trimmed by 2 bases and J by 3 bases, 13 bases remained unmatched. Per the germline V gene, CDR1 is MNHEY and CDR2 is SMNVEV (reference sequence). DNA for the CDR3: TGTGCCAGCAGTTTAGCCGGGACAGGGGTTCTCGGGATCTACGAGCAGTACTTC. This encodes CASSLAGTGVLGIYEQYF.

The V gene is TRBV3-1 (or the pseudogene TRBV3-2), the J gene TRBJ2-5; TRBD1 might be the D (6 bases). V lost 4 bases and J 4 bases, leaving 19 bases between the germline ends. CDR1 is LGHDT and CDR2 is YNNKEL in the germline V gene (reference sequence). The CDR3 covers 16 residues. CDR3 region: CASSPRQVFKGETQYF. The CDR3, as DNA: TGTGCCAGCAGCCCCCGACAGGTTTTTAAGGGAGAGACCCAGTACTTC.

This sequence joins TRBV7-2 and TRBJ2-7; D may correspond to TRBD1 or TRBD2 (5 bases each). Trimming pared 5 bases from V and 12 bases from J, leaving 20 bases between. The CDR3 contains 13 residues. CDR1 and CDR2 (germline): SGHTA, FQGNSA. The CDR3: CASSAETGTRGYF. The CDR3 DNA follows: TGTGCCAGCAGCGCAGAAACCGGGACCCGAGGGTACTTC.

The rearrangement links TRBV19 to TRBJ2-7; D not certain. The CDR3 is made up of 15 amino acids. The germline gives CDR1 LNHDA, CDR2 SQIVND (reference sequence). Trimming shortened V by 1 base and J by 2 bases, and 12 bases separated the two germline ends. In nucleotides, the CDR3 is TGTGCCAGTAGTATAGCTGGCACACCGACCTACGAGCAGTACTTC. This gives the protein CASSIAGTPTYEQYF.